This T cell receptor (beta chain) was documented in a study of blood T cell repertoires in COVID-19. Looking at the study overall: COVID-19 samples collected from the United States, Italy and Spain covered acute and convalescent phases. PBMCs, B-cell-depleted T cells, or T cells were the source of the cDNA or gDNA that made up the material.

This CDR3 comprises 14 residues. The V gene end was trimmed by 4 bases and the J gene end by 3 bases; junction bases not matched to a gene: 3. Germline V gene data show CDR1 as SGHRS and CDR2 as YFSETQ. The authors' processing: Reference gene primer amplification in the assay estimated nucleated cell counts. TCRdb keeps only in-frame clones here, not all; method: immunoSEQ multiplex PCR. Clone size and the V and J calls come from that table; the DNA yielded D and trimming. The repertoire holds over 45,000 clones, with 75% to 90% as singletons. Sequences were obtained from peripheral blood. The TCR was taken from a woman aged 60-75 years with active COVID-19. The V gene is TRBV5-1, the J gene TRBJ2-1; 8 bases map to TRBD2. For the CDR3, the DNA is TGCGCCAGCAGCCCGGGGGGGCGCTACAATGAGCAGTTCTTC. This codes for CASSPGGRYNEQFF.